This paragraph reports one TCR beta chain. Its target is not known. These data belong to a study of T cell repertoires in aging, cancer and after chemotherapy. Whole-study results and caveats: Loss of evenness, beyond lost richness, contributed to age-related TCR diversity decline in cancer patients. Compared with age-matched healthy donors, untreated hematological or solid cancer patients showed higher blood TCR clonality. In each cancer cohort, median generation probability increased across chemotherapy, suggesting thymic output rebounded.

Multiplex touch-down PCR with TRB-A/B primers amplified rearranged V-D-J TRB sequences. Using its own MiXCR run on the multiplex PCR reads, TCRdb lists one record per CDR3 protein. The repertoire consists of over a thousand distinct CDR3 sequences, with around three fifths occurring once and the leading ten covering over 65%. Peripheral blood genomic DNA, not sorted cells or RNA, was the template. The ends lost 5 bases at V and 5 bases at J; junction bases unmatched: 6. Germline CDR1 LNHDA, CDR2 SQIVND (reference sequence). The CDR3 loop spans 14 amino acids. The chain uses TRBV19 and TRBJ2-5, with 9 bases identical to TRBD1. The clonotype comes from a human donor with a blood cancer. Sequenced material: blood. The CDR3 nucleotides are TGTGCCAGTAGTGCCGGGACAGGGTGGGAGACCCAGTACTTC. Translation gives CASSAGTGWETQYF.